The clone carrying this T cell receptor (beta chain) was detected a few times. Its antigen is still unknown. This sample stems from a study of beta chain features in type 1 diabetes. General study points: Among patients with Type 1 diabetes, TCRB CDR3s were moderately but significantly shorter in every one of the four CD4+ subsets.

cDNA synthesis used the whole RNA isolate, giving expressed TCRB sequences. Clones were read by immunoSEQ multiplex PCR, and TCRdb kept only the in-frame ones, dropping some. The sample carries 300,000 to 350,000 clones, about a tenth recorded once. Germline lookup yields CDR1 SGHRS and CDR2 YFSETQ. This CDR3 comprises 15 residues. V dropped 4 bases and J dropped 1; count of bases not matched to a gene: 6. This sequence originates from a man aged 30 to 39 with type 1 diabetes. Sequences were obtained from central memory CD4+ T cells from blood. The rearrangement uses TRBV5-1 and TRBJ2-3, with 7 bases lining up with TRBD2. CDR3 protein: CASSPAAGGTDTQYF. The CDR3 nucleotides are TGCGCCAGCAGCCCAGCGGCGGGGGGCACAGATACGCAGTATTTT.